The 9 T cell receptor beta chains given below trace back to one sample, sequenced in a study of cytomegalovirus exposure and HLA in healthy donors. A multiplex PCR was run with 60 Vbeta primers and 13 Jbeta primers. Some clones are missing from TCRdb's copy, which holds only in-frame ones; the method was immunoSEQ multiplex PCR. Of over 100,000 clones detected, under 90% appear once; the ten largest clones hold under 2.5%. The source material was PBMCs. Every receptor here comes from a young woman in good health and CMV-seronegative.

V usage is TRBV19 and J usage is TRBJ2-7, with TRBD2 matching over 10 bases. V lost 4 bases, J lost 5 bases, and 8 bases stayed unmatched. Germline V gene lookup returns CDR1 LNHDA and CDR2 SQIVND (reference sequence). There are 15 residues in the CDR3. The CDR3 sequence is CASSTLAGVINEQYF. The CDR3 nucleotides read TGTGCCAGTAGTACCCTAGCGGGAGTGATCAACGAGCAGTACTTC.

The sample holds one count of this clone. In DNA, the CDR3 is TGTGCCAGCAGCATACTCCAGGGGGTCACTGAAGCTTTCTTT. Amino acid sequence: CASSILQGVTEAFF. This chain uses TRBV11-2 with TRBJ1-1, with 7 bases matching TRBD1. CDR1 SGHAT and CDR2 FQNNGV come from the germline V gene. V lost 5 bases to trimming and J lost 4 bases; unmatched junction nucleotides: 7. CDR3 length equals 14 residues.

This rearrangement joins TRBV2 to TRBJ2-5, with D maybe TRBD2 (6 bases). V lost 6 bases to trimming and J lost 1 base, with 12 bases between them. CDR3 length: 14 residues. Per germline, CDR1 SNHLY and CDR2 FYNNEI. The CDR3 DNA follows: TGTGCCAGCAGCCGGCGGGACTCCCAAGAGACCCAGTACTTC. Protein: CASSRRDSQETQYF. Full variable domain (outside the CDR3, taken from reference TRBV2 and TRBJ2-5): EPEVTQTPSHQVTQMGQEVILRCVPISNHLYFYWYRQILGQKVEFLVSFYNNEISEKSEIFDDQFSVERPDGSNFTLKIRSTKLEDSAMYFCASSRRDSQETQYFGPGTRLLVL.

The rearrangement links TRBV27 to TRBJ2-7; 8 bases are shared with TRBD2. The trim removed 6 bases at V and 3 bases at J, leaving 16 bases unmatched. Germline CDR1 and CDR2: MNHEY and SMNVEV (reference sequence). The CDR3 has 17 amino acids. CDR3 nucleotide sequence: TGTGCCAGCAGGCCGGGGGGGTTAGCGGAATTATTCTACGAGCAGTACTTC. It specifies CASRPGGLAELFYEQYF.

In DNA, the CDR3 is TGTGCCAGCAGCTCGTCCTACGAGCAGTACTTC. Its translation is CASSSSYEQYF. The chain uses TRBV5-6 and TRBJ2-7; D gene ambiguous. The germline CDR1 and CDR2 sequences are SGHDT and YYEEEE. The ends were cut back, 3 bases at V and 1 base at J, with 2 bases in the middle. This CDR3 spans 11 amino acids.

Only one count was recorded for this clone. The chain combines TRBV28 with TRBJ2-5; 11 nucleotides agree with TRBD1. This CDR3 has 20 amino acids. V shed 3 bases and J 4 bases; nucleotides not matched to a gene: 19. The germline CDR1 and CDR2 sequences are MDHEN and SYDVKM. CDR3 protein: CASSFWGSFYGQGARETQYF. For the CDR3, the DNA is TGTGCCAGCAGTTTTTGGGGGAGTTTTTATGGACAGGGGGCCCGAGAGACCCAGTACTTC.

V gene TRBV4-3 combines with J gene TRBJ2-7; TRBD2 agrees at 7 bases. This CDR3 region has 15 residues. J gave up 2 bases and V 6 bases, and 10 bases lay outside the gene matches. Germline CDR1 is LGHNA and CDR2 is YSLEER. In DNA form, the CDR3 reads TGCGCCAGCAGTAGCAGCCTAGCGGAGACCTACGAGCAGTACTTC. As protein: CASSSSLAETYEQYF.

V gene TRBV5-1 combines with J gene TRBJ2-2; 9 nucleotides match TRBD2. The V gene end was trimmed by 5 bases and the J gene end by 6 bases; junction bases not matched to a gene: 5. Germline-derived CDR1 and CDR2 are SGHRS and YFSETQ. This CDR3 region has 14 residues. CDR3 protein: CASRMREGPGELFF. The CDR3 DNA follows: TGCGCCAGCAGGATGCGGGAGGGCCCCGGGGAGCTGTTTTTT. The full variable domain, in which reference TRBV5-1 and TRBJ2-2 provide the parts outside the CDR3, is KAGVTQTPRYLIKTRGQQVTLSCSPISGHRSVSWYQQTPGQGLQFLFEYFSETQRNKGNFPGRFSGRQFSNSRSEMNVSTLELGDSALYLCASRMREGPGELFFGEGSRLTVL.

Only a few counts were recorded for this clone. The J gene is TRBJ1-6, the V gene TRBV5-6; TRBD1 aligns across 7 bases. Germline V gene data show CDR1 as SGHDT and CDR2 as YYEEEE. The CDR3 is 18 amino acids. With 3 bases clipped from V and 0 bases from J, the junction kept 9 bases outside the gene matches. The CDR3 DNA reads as TGTGCCAGCAGCTACGACAGGGCCCAGAGCTCCTATAATTCACCCCTCCACTTT. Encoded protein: CASSYDRAQSSYNSPLHF.